The 5 T cell receptor beta chains listed next were all sequenced from one sample in a study of CD8+ T cells in alopecia areata. Reverse transcribed after extraction, RNA yielded cDNA as the sequencing template. The protocol was immunoSEQ multiplex PCR, while the TCRdb copy is restricted to in-frame clones and leaves out a portion. Of 100,000 to 150,000 clones in the sample, 58% were seen once. This material consisted of CD4+ T cells sorted from blood, taken at week 0. These TCRs come from a human donor with alopecia areata.

V usage is TRBV5-6 and J usage is TRBJ2-1, with unresolved D. The germline gives CDR1 SGHDT, CDR2 YYEEEE. Trimming took 0 bases from V and 10 from J, leaving 8 bases between them. This CDR3 contains 12 residues. The CDR3 is CASSLVKYEQFF. The CDR3 DNA reads TGTGCCAGCAGCTTGGTTAAATACGAGCAGTTCTTC. The entire variable domain, with the rest obtained from reference TRBV5-6 and TRBJ2-1, is as follows: DAGVTQSPTHLIKTRGQQVTLRCSPKSGHDTVSWYQQALGQGPQFIFQYYEEEERQRGNFPDRFSGHQFPNYSSELNVNALLLGDSALYLCASSLVKYEQFFGPGTRLTVL.

This clone was picked up a small number of times. The chain uses TRBV2 and TRBJ1-5, with no clear D. CDR3 length: 16 amino acids. Germline loops: CDR1 SNHLY, CDR2 FYNNEI. Trimming took off 2 bases at V and 0 bases at J, with 11 bases between the two ends. CDR3 in DNA: TGTGCCAGCAGTGAAAGGACGTTGCATAGCAATCAGCCCCAGCATTTT. This translates into CASSERTLHSNQPQHF.

The V call is TRBV5-1, the J call TRBJ1-2; TRBD1 aligns across 8 bases. Trimming took 0 bases from V and 4 from J; bases not matched to a gene: 5. This CDR3 region has 15 residues. Germline values: CDR1 SGHRS, CDR2 YFSETQ. CDR3 amino acids: CASSLALTGGYGYTF. For the CDR3, the DNA is TGCGCCAGCAGCTTGGCCCTAACAGGGGGCTATGGCTACACCTTC.

This clone was recorded only once. The genes are TRBV7-2 and TRBJ2-5; a possible D gene is TRBD1 (6 bases). Between the trimmed V and J ends, which lost 2 bases and 3 bases, there was a span of 10 bases. From germline, CDR1 is SGHTA and CDR2 FQGNSA. The CDR3 has 14 amino acids. The CDR3 DNA reads TGTGCCAGCAGCTTACGGACAGTAGAAGAGACCCAGTACTTC. This sequence encodes CASSLRTVEETQYF.

V usage is TRBV5-1 and J usage is TRBJ1-2; a possible D gene is TRBD1 (5 bases). Germline V CDR1 and CDR2: SGHRS, YFSETQ. This CDR3 comprises 14 residues. V was clipped by 3 bases and J by 6 bases, with 15 bases between them. CDR3 DNA sequence: TGCGCCAGCAGCTCCCCGTCCAGGGCTGATGGCTACACCTTC. Amino acids: CASSSPSRADGYTF.